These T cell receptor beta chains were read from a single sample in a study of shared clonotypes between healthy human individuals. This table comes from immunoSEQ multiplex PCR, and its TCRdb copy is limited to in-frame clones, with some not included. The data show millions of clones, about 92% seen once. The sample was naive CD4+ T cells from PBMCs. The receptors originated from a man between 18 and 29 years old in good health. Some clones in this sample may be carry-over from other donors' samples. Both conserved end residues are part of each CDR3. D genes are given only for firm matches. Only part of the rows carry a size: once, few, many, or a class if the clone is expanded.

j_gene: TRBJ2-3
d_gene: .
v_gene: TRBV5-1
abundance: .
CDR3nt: TGCGCCAGCAGCTTGGTGACAGCCCCGGCGGGAGATACGCAGTATTTT
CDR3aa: CASSLVTAPAGDTQYF

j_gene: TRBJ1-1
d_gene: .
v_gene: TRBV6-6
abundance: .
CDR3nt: TGTGCCAGCAGGTTCGACGGGCCCTTTGGGGCTTTCTTT
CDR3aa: CASRFDGPFGAFF

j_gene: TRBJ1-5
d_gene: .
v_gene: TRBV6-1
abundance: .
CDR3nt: TGTGCCAGCATGAGGGTAGAGAATCAGCCCCAGCATTTT
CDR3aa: CASMRVENQPQHF

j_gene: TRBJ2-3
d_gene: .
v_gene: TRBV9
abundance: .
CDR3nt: TGTGCCAGCAGCGTAGGGCCAAGCACAGATACGCAGTATTTT
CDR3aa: CASSVGPSTDTQYF

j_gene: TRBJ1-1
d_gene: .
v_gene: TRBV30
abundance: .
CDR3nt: TGTGCCTGGAGATTCAGCATGAACACTGAAGCTTTCTTT
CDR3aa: CAWRFSMNTEAFF

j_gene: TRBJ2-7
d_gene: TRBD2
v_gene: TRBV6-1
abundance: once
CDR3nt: TGTGCCAGCCTACCACTAGCGGGACCCTACGAGCAGTACTTC
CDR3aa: CASLPLAGPYEQYF

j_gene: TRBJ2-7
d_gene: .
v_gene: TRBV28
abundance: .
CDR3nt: TGTGCCAGCAGTACGGCCGGGACCTCCTCCTACGAGCAGTACTTC
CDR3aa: CASSTAGTSSYEQYF

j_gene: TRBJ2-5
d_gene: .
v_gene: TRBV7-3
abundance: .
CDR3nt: TGTGCCAGCAGCTTAACGGGGCAGTCGGAGACCCAGTACTTC
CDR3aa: CASSLTGQSETQYF

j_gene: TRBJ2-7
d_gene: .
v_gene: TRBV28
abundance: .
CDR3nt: TGTGCCAGCAGCTCCGAGTCGGGGCGCGAGCAGTACTTC
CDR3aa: CASSSESGREQYF

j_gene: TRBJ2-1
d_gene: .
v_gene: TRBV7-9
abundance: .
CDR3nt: TGTGCCAGCAGCACCACAGGGGAGCAGTTCTTC
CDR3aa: CASSTTGEQFF

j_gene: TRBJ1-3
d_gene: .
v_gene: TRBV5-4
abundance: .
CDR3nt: TGTGCCAGCAGCTCAGAATCTGGAAACACCATATATTTT
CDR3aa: CASSSESGNTIYF

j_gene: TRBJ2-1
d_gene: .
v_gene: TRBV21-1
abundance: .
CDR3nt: TGTGCCAGCAGCAATCGGGCGGGAGGGATCCATGAGCAGTTCTTC
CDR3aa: CASSNRAGGIHEQFF

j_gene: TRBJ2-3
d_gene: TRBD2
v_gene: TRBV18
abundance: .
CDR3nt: TGTGCCAGCTCACCACAGAGAGTGGCGGGAGGGCGATCAGATACGCAGTATTTT
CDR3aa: CASSPQRVAGGRSDTQYF

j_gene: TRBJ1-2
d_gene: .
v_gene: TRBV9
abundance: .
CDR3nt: TGTGCCAGCAGCGTAGATTGGGCCAGATCGTATGGCTACACCTTC
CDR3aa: CASSVDWARSYGYTF

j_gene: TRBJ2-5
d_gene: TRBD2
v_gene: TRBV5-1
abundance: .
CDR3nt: TGCGCCAGCAGCTCGAGCGGGAATGGAGAGACCCAGTACTTC
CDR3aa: CASSSSGNGETQYF

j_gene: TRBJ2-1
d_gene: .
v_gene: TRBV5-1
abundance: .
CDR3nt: TGCGCCAGCAGCTTGGGGCAGCTGTACGATGAGCAGTTCTTC
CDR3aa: CASSLGQLYDEQFF

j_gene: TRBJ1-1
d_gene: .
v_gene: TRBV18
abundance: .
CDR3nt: TGTGCCAGCTCCCCAAACCAGTCCGGAAACACTGAAGCTTTCTTT
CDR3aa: CASSPNQSGNTEAFF

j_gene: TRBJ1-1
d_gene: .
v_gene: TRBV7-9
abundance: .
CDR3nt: TGTGCCAGCAGCTTAAGGGGAAGGGAAACTGAAGCTTTCTTT
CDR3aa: CASSLRGRETEAFF

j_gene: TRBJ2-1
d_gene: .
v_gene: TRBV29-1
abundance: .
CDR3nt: TGCAGCGTTGCTGAGGTGATACTCTCCTACAATGAGCAGTTCTTC
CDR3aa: CSVAEVILSYNEQFF

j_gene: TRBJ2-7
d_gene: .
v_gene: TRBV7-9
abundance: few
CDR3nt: TGTGCCAGCAGCCCGGCAGGGAGGCCCTACGAGCAGTACTTC
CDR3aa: CASSPAGRPYEQYF

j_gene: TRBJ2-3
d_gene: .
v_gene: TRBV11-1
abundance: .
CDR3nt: TGTGCCAGCAGCACCAAAGGCGCAGATACGCAGTATTTT
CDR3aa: CASSTKGADTQYF

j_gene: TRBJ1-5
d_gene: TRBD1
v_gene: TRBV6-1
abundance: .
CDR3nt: TGTGCCAGCACCGGACAGGGGGCCGGCAATCAGCCCCAGCATTTT
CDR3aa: CASTGQGAGNQPQHF

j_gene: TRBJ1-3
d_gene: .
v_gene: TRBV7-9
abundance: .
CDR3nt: TGTGCCAGCAGCTTAGCGAGAACAGGCTCTGGAAACACCATATATTTT
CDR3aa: CASSLARTGSGNTIYF

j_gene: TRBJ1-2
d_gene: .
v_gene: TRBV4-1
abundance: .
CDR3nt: TGCGCCAGCAGCCAAGATCGCGGGGCGACAGGAGACCTATTTCGCCAGTATGGCTACACCTTC
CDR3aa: CASSQDRGATGDLFRQYGYTF

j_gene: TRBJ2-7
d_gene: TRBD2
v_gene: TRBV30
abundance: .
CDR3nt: TGTGCCTGGAGTGTTAGCGGGACGTACGAGCAGTACTTC
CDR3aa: CAWSVSGTYEQYF

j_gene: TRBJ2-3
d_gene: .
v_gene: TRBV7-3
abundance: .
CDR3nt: TGTGCCACCTCTAGGGGAAACACAGATACGCAGTATTTT
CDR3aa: CATSRGNTDTQYF

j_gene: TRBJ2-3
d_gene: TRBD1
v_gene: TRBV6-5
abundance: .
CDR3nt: TGTGCCAGCCGACAGGGGGTTGCAGATACGCAGTATTTT
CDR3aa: CASRQGVADTQYF

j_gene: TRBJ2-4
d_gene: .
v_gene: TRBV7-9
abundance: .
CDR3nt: TGTGCCAGCAGCTTACCAGGGGCCCGGGCCATTCAGTACTTC
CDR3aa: CASSLPGARAIQYF

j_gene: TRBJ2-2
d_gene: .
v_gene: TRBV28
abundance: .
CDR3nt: TGTGCCAGCAGTTTATCGGGGGTTACCGGGGAGCTGTTTTTT
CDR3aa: CASSLSGVTGELFF

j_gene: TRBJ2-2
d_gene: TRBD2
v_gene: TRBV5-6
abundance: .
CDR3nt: TGTGCCAGCAGCTTGCGTGGTAGGACTAGCGGGAGAAGACCTGGGGAGCTGTTTTTT
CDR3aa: CASSLRGRTSGRRPGELFF

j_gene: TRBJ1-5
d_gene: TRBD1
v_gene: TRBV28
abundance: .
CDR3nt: TGTGCCAGCAGGGGACAGGGGAAGGGCAATCAGCCCCGGCATTTT
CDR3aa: CASRGQGKGNQPRHF

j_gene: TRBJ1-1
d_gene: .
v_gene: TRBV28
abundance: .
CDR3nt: TGTGCCAGCAATTCGGGGGGGCTGAGCACTGAAGCTTTCTTT
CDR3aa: CASNSGGLSTEAFF

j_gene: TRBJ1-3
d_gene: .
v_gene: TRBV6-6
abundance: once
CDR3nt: TGTGCCAGCAGTGGGACGAGCTCTGGAAACACCATATATTTT
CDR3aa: CASSGTSSGNTIYF

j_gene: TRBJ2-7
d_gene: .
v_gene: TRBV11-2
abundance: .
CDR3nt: TGTGCCAGCAGCTTAGGGCGACCCTCGACCTACGAGCAGTACTTC
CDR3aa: CASSLGRPSTYEQYF

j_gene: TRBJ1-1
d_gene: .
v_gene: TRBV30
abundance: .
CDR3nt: TGTGCCTGGGAACAGACAGAGAACACTGAAGCTTTCTTT
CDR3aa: CAWEQTENTEAFF

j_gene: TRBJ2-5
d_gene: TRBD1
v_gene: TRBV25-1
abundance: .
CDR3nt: TGTGCCAGCAGGGACAGGGACAGACAAGAGACCCAGTACTTC
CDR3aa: CASRDRDRQETQYF

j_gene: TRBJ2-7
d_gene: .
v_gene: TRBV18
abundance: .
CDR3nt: TGTGCCAGCTCACCTGGGCTCTCCTACGAGCAGTACTTC
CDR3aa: CASSPGLSYEQYF

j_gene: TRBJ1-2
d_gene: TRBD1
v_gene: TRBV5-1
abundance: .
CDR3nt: TGCGCCAGCAGCTCCGGGACAGACTTAAACTATGGCTACACCTTC
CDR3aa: CASSSGTDLNYGYTF

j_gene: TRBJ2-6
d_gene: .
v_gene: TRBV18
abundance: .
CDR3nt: TGTGCCAGCTCACGGGGGAACGGGGGCGCTGGGGCCAACGTCCTGACTTTC
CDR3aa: CASSRGNGGAGANVLTF

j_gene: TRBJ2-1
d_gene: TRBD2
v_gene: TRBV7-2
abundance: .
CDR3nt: TGTGCCAGCAGCCCCGGGGGGGCCATACGCAATGAGCAGTTCTTC
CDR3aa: CASSPGGAIRNEQFF

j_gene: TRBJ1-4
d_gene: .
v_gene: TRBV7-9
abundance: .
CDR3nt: TGTGCCAGCAGCTTCACAGGACCCAATGAAAAACTGTTTTTT
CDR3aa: CASSFTGPNEKLFF

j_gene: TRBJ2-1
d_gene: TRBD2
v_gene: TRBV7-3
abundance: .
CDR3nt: TGTGCCAGCAGCTTGGCTAGCGGGAGGTATGGCAATGAGCAGTTCTTC
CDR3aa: CASSLASGRYGNEQFF

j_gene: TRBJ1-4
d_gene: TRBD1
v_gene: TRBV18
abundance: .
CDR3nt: TGTGCCAGCTCACTTCTACGACAGGGTAGGACGACTAATGAAAAACTGTTTTTT
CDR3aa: CASSLLRQGRTTNEKLFF

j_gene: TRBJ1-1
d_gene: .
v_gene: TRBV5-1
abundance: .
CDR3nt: TGCGCCAGCAGCTCGTTAACCGGAAAAAACACTGAAGCTTTCTTT
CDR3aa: CASSSLTGKNTEAFF

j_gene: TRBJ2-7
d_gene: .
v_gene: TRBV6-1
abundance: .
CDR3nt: TGTGCCAGCAGTGAAAGGAAAGGCTACGAGCAGTACTTC
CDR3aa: CASSERKGYEQYF